This record covers a single TCR beta chain. TCRdb's copy holds only in-frame clones and misses some; the assay was immunoSEQ multiplex PCR. The sample has roughly 69,000 clones, under 95% seen once. This specimen comes from a study of T cell changes during pregnancy in multiple sclerosis. V lost 4 bases and J lost 8, with 8 bases in between. CDR3 length: 11 residues. In germline, CDR1 is SNHLY, CDR2 FYNNEI. V usage is TRBV2 and J usage is TRBJ1-2; D is unclear. The sequence came from a female donor with multiple sclerosis, enrolled in a pregnancy study. This sample comprised peripheral blood, obtained in the third trimester of pregnancy. The CDR3 region has the DNA TGTGCCAGCAGTGGTCCCCCGGGCTACACCTTC. Encoded protein: CASSGPPGYTF.